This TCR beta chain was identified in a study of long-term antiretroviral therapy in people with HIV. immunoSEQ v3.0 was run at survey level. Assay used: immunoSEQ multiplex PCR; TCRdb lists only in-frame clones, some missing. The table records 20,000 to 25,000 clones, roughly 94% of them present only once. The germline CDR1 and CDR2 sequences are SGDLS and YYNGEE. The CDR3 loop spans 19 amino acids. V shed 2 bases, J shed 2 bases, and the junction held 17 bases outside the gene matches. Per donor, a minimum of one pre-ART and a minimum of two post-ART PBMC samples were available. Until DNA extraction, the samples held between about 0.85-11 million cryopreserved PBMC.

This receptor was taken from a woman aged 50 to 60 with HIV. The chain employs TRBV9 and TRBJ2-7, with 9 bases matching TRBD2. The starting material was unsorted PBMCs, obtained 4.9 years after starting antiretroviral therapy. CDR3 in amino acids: CASSVGVDGAGGYTYEQYF. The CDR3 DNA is TGTGCCAGCAGCGTCGGTGTCGATGGGGCGGGAGGGTATACCTACGAGCAGTACTTC. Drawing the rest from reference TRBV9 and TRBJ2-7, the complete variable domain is DSGVTQTPKHLITATGQRVTLRCSPRSGDLSVYWYQQSLDQGLQFLIQYYNGEERAKGNILERFSAQQFPDLHSELNLSSLELGDSALYFCASSVGVDGAGGYTYEQYFGPGTRLTVT.